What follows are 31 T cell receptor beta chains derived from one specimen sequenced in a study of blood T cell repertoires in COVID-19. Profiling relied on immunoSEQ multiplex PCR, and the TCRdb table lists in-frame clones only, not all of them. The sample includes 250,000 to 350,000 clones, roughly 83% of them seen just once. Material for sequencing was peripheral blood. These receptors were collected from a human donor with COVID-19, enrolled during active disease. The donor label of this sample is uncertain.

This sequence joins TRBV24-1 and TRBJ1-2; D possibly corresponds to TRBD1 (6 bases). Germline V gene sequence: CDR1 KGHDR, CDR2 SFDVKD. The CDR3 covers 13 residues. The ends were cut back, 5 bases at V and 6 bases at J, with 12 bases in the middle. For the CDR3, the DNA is TGTGCCACCAGTGCTGGCAGGGGAAATGGCTACACCTTC. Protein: CATSAGRGNGYTF.

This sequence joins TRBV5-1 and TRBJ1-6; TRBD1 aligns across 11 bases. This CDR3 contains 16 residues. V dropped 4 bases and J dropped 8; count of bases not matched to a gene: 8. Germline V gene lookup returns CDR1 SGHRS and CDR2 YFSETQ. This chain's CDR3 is CASSLGTGGLDSPLHF. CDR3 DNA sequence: TGCGCCAGCAGCCTGGGGACAGGGGGGTTGGATTCACCCCTCCACTTT.

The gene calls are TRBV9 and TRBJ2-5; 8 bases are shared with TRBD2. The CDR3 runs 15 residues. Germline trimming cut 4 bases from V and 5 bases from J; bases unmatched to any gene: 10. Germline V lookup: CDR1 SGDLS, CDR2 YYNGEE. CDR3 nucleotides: TGTGCCAGCAGCCGTAACGGGAGGGCCGAGGAGACCCAGTACTTC. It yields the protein CASSRNGRAEETQYF.

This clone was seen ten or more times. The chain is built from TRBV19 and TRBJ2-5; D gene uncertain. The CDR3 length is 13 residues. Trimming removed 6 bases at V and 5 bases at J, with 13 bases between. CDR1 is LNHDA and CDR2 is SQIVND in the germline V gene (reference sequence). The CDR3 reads CASSLRPRETQYF. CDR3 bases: TGTGCCAGTAGCTTGAGGCCCCGGGAGACCCAGTACTTC.

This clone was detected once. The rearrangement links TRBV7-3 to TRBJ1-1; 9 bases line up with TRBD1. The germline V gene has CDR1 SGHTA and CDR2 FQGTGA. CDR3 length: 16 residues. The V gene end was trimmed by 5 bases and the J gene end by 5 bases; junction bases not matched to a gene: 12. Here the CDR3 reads CASSPGPGQGGTEAFF. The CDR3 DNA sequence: TGTGCCAGCAGCCCTGGGCCGGGACAGGGTGGAACTGAAGCTTTCTTT. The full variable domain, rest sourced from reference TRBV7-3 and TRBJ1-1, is GAGVSQTPSNKVTEKGKYVELRCDPISGHTALYWYRQSLGQGPEFLIYFQGTGAADDSGLPNDRFFAVRPEGSVSTLKIQRTERGDSAVYLCASSPGPGQGGTEAFFGQGTRLTVV.

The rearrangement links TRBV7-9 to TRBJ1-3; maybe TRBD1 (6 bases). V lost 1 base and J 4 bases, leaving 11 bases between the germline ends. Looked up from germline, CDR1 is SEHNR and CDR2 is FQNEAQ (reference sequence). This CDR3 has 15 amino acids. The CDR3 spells CASSLEGGTGNTIYF. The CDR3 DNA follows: TGTGCCAGCAGCTTAGAAGGGGGAACGGGAAACACCATATATTTT. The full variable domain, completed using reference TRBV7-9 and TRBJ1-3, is DTGVSQNPRHKITKRGQNVTFRCDPISEHNRLYWYRQTLGQGPEFLTYFQNEAQLEKSRLLSDRFSAERPKGSFSTLEIQRTEQGDSAMYLCASSLEGGTGNTIYFGEGSWLTVV.

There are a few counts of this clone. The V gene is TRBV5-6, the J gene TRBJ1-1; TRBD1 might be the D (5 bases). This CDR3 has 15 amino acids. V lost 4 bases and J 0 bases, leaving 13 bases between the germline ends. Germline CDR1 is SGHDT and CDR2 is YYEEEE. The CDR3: CASSPGWGLNTEAFF. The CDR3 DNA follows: TGTGCCAGCAGCCCAGGGTGGGGATTGAACACTGAAGCTTTCTTT. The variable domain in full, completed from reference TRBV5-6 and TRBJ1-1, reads DAGVTQSPTHLIKTRGQQVTLRCSPKSGHDTVSWYQQALGQGPQFIFQYYEEEERQRGNFPDRFSGHQFPNYSSELNVNALLLGDSALYLCASSPGWGLNTEAFFGQGTRLTVV.

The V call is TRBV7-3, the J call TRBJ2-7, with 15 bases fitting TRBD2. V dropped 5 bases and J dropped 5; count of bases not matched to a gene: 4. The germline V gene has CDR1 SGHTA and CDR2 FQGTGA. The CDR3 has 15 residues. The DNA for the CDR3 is TGTGCCAGCAGCCTGGGACTAGCGGGAGGACACGAGCAGTACTTC. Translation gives CASSLGLAGGHEQYF.

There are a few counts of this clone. CDR3 protein: CASSLRGHTDTQYF. The CDR3 coding sequence is TGCGCCAGCAGCTTGCGTGGGCACACAGATACGCAGTATTTT. The chain has TRBV5-1 and TRBJ2-3; D not certain. There are 14 residues in the CDR3. In germline, CDR1 is SGHRS, CDR2 YFSETQ. V lost 1 base and J lost 2, with 8 bases in between.

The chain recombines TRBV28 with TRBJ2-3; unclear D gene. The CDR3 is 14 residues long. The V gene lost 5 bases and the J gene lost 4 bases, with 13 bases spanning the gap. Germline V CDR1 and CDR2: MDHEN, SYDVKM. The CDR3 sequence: CASSRSDQPDTQYF. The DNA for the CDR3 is TGTGCCAGCAGTCGAAGCGATCAGCCAGATACGCAGTATTTT. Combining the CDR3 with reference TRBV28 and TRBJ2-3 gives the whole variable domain DVKVTQSSRYLVKRTGEKVFLECVQDMDHENMFWYRQDPGLGLRLIYFSYDVKMKEKGDIPEGYSVSREKKERFSLILESASTNQTSMYLCASSRSDQPDTQYFGPGTRLTVL.

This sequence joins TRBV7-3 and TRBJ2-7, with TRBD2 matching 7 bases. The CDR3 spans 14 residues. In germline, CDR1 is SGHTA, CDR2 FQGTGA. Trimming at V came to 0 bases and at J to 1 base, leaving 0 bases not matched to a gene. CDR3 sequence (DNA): TGTGCCAGCAGCTTAACTAGCGGGTCCTACGAGCAGTACTTC. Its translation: CASSLTSGSYEQYF.

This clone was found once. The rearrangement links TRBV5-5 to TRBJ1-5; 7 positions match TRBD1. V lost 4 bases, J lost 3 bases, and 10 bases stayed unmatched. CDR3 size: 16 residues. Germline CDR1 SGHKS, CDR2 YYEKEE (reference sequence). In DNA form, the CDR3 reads TGTGCCAGCAGCCCGGGGACAGTCTCATTCAATCAGCCCCAGCATTTT. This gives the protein CASSPGTVSFNQPQHF.

The CDR3 coding sequence is TGCGCCAGCAGCCAAGATGGGCTAGCGGGAGGGCCTCGCACAGATACGCAGTATTTT. Translation gives CASSQDGLAGGPRTDTQYF. The chain carries TRBV4-1 and TRBJ2-3; 12 bases line up with TRBD2. From germline, CDR1 is MGHRA and CDR2 YSYEKL. With V trimmed by 0 bases and J by 1 base, 8 bases remained unmatched. The CDR3 sequence is 19 residues long.

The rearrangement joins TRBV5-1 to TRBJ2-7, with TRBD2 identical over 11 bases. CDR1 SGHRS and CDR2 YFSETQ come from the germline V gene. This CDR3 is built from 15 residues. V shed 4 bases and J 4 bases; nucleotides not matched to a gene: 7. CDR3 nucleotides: TGCGCCAGCAGCCTTAGCGGGAGGGCCTTTTACGAGCAGTACTTC. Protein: CASSLSGRAFYEQYF.

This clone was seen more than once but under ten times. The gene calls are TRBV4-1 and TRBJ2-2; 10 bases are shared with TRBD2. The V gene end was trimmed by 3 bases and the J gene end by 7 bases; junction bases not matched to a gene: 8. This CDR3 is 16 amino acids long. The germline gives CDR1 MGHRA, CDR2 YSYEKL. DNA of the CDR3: TGCGCCAGCAGCCAGGGACTAGCGATTATGCGCGGGGAGCTGTTTTTT. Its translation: CASSQGLAIMRGELFF.

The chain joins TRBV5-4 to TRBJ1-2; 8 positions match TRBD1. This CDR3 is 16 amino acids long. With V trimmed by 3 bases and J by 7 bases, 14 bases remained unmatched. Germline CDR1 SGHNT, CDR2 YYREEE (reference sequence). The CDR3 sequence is CASSSRPDRGLGGYTF. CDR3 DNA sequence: TGTGCCAGCAGCTCACGACCAGACAGGGGACTCGGTGGCTACACCTTC.

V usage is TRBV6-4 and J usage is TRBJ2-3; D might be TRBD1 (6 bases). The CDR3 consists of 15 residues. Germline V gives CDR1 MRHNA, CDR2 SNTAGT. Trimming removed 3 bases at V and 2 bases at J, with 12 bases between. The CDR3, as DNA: TGTGCCAGCAGTGAGGGGACAAGTTTCACAGATACGCAGTATTTT. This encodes CASSEGTSFTDTQYF.

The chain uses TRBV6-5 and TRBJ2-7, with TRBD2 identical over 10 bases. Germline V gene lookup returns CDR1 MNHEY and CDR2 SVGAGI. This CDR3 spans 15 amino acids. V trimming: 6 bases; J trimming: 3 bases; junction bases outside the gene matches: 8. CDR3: CASRRGTSAGYEQYF. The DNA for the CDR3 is TGTGCCAGCAGGCGCGGGACTAGCGCAGGCTACGAGCAGTACTTC.

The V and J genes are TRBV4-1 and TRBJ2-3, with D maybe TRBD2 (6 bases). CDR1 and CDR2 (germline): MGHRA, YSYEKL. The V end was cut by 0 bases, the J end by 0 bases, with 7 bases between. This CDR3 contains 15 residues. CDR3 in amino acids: CASSQDGTSTDTQYF. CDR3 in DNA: TGCGCCAGCAGCCAAGATGGGACTAGCACAGATACGCAGTATTTT.

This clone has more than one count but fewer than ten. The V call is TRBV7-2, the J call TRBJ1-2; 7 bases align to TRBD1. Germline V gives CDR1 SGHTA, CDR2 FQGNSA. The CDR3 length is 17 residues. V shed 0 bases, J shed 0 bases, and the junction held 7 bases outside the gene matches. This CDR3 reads CASSLAPPGTANYGYTF. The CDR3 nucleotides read TGTGCCAGCAGCTTAGCCCCACCAGGGACAGCTAACTATGGCTACACCTTC.

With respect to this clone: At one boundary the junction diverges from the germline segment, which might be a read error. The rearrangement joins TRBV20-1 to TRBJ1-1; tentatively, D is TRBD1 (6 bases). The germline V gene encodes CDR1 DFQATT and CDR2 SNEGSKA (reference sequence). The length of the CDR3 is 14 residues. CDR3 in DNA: TGCAGTGCTAGTTACAGGGTTTCGGGCACTGAGGCTTTCTTT. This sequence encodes CSASYRVSGTEAFF.

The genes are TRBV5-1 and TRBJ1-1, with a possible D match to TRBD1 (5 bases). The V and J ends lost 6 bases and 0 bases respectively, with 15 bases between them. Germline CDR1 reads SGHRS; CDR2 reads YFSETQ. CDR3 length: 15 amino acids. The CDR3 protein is CASKEGISLNTEAFF. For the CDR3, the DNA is TGCGCCAGCAAGGAGGGGATCTCCCTGAACACTGAAGCTTTCTTT.

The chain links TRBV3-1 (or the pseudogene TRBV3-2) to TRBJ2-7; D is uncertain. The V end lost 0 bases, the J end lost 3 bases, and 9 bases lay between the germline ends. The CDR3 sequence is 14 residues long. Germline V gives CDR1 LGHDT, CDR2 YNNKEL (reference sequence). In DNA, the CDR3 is TGTGCCAGCAGCCAAGACGGCTACTACTACGAGCAGTACTTC. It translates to CASSQDGYYYEQYF.

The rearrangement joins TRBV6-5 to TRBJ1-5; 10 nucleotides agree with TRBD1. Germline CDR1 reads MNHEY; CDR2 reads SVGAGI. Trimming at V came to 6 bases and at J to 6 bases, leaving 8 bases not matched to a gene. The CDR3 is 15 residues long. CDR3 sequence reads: CASRPTGGGSQPQHF. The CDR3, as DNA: TGTGCCAGCAGACCGACAGGGGGCGGAAGTCAGCCCCAGCATTTT.

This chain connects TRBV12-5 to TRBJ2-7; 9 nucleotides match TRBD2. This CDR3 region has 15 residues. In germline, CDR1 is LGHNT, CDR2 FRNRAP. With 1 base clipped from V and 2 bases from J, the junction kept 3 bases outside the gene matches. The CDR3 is CASGLGLAGAYEQYF. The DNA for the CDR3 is TGTGCTAGTGGTTTGGGATTAGCGGGGGCCTACGAGCAGTACTTC.

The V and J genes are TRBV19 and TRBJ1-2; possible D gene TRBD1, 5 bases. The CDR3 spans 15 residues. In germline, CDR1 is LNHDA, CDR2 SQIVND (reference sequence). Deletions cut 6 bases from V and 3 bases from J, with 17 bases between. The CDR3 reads CASRPGQPVYYGYTF. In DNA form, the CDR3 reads TGTGCCAGTAGACCAGGGCAGCCCGTTTACTATGGCTACACCTTC.

CDR3 nucleotide sequence: TGTGCCAGTAGGCCCCCCCTCGGGAGGGCCCTGAGCACAGATACGCAGTATTTT. It translates to CASRPPLGRALSTDTQYF. This rearrangement joins TRBV19 to TRBJ2-3; TRBD2 matches 8 bases. The CDR3 length is 18 residues. Germline CDR1 and CDR2: LNHDA and SQIVND (reference sequence). The V and J ends lost 6 bases and 0 bases, in that order; junction bases with no gene match: 14.

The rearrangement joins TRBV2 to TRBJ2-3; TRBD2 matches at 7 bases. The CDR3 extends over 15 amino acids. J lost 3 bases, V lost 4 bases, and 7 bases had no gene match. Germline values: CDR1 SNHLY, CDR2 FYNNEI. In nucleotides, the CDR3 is TGTGCCAGCAGTGTAAGGCGGGAGAGAACAGATACGCAGTATTTT. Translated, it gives CASSVRRERTDTQYF.

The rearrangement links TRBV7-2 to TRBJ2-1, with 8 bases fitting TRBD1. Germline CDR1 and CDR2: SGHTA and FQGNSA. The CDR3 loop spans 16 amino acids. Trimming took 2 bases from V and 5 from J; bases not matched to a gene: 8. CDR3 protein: CASSLLGTGGNNEQFF. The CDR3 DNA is TGTGCCAGCAGCTTACTCGGGACAGGCGGTAACAATGAGCAGTTCTTC.

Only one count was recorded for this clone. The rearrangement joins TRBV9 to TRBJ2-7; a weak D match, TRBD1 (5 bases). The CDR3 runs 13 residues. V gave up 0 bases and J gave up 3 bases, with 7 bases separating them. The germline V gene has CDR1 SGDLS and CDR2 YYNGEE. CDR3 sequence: CASSVGQFYEQYF. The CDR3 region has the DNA TGTGCCAGCAGCGTAGGACAGTTCTACGAGCAGTACTTC.

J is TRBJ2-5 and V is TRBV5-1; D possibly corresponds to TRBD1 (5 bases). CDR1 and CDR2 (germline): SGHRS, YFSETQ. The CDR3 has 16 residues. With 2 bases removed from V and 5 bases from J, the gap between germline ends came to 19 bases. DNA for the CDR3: TGCGCCAGCAGCTTTGGCCCAGGGCAGGGTGGGGAGACCCAGTACTTC. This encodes CASSFGPGQGGETQYF.